What follows are 30 T cell receptor beta chains derived from one specimen sequenced in a study of regulatory T cells. Amplification used 52 TRBV primers and 13 TRBJ primers. Repertoires were generated with immunoSEQ multiplex PCR, while TCRdb's copy carries only in-frame clones and drops some. Among 15,000 to 20,000 clones listed, roughly 90% were seen once. Sequencing input: CD8+ T cells sorted from blood. The receptors stem from a person aged 18 to 30 with CD3G deficiency.

The chain links TRBV5-1 to TRBJ2-1; 10 bases are shared with TRBD1. Germline V gene data show CDR1 as SGHRS and CDR2 as YFSETQ. The CDR3 contains 16 residues. V lost 0 bases, J lost 6 bases, and 6 bases stayed unmatched. This CDR3 is CASSLGQGAVGNEQFF. As DNA, the CDR3 is TGCGCCAGCAGCTTGGGACAGGGGGCGGTGGGCAATGAGCAGTTCTTC.

The chain couples TRBV7-9 to TRBJ2-6; D may be TRBD1 (5 bases). The CDR3 has 13 amino acids. Germline V lookup: CDR1 SEHNR, CDR2 FQNEAQ (reference sequence). V was cut by 10 bases and J by 3 bases, with 10 bases left in between. The CDR3 coding sequence is TGTGCCAAAGATCAGGGTGGGGCCAACGTCCTGACTTTC. Amino acid sequence: CAKDQGGANVLTF.

The chain combines TRBV4-2 with TRBJ1-5; D gene ambiguous. The CDR3 is made up of 15 amino acids. V lost 0 bases, J lost 4 bases, and 10 bases lay in between. Germline CDR1 reads LGHNA; CDR2 reads YNFKEQ. The CDR3 reads CASSQDLALNQPQHF. The CDR3 DNA is TGTGCCAGCAGCCAAGATCTGGCACTTAATCAGCCCCAGCATTTT.

The chain couples TRBV4-3 to TRBJ2-1; 9 positions agree with TRBD2. The ends lost 0 bases at V and 6 bases at J; junction bases unmatched: 6. This CDR3 has 16 amino acids. The V gene's germline CDR1 is LGHNA and CDR2 YSLEER. The CDR3 sequence: CASSQDESSGGNEQFF. The CDR3 DNA reads as TGCGCCAGCAGCCAAGATGAGAGTAGCGGGGGCAATGAGCAGTTCTTC.

In its sample, this clone was seen a few times. The chain uses TRBV19 and TRBJ2-2; 9 bases agree with TRBD2. The CDR3 contains 13 residues. CDR1 and CDR2 (germline): LNHDA, SQIVND (reference sequence). V was clipped by 6 bases and J by 6 bases; unmatched bases: 2. The CDR3 bases are TGTGCCAGTAGGGTAGCGGGAGCCGGGGAGCTGTTTTTT. Its translation: CASRVAGAGELFF.

The V call is TRBV9, the J call TRBJ1-1; 12 bases match TRBD1. Germline-derived CDR1 and CDR2 are SGDLS and YYNGEE. J lost 3 bases, V lost 4 bases, and 22 bases had no gene match. This CDR3 is 21 amino acids long. CDR3 sequence (DNA): TGTGCCAGCAGCCAAACCCATACCCCCGGGACAGGGGGCGTCATGGACACTGAAGCTTTCTTT. It encodes CASSQTHTPGTGGVMDTEAFF. Using reference TRBV9 and TRBJ1-1 for the parts outside the CDR3, the full variable domain is DSGVTQTPKHLITATGQRVTLRCSPRSGDLSVYWYQQSLDQGLQFLIQYYNGEERAKGNILERFSAQQFPDLHSELNLSSLELGDSALYFCASSQTHTPGTGGVMDTEAFFGQGTRLTVV.

The chain carries TRBV4-1 and TRBJ2-1; TRBD2 is a possible D gene (6 bases). The germline V and J ends were trimmed by 4 bases and 4 bases, with 14 bases remaining between them. Germline CDR1 MGHRA, CDR2 YSYEKL. This CDR3 is built from 15 residues. The CDR3 DNA reads TGCGCCAGCAGCCCGTATTACGGGGGATACAATGAGCAGTTCTTC. Amino acid sequence: CASSPYYGGYNEQFF.

In this sample, this clone turned up once. The CDR3 coding sequence is TGTGCCAGCAGTTACGGGAAGCGGGGGGGCTACGAGCAGTACTTC. Protein product: CASSYGKRGGYEQYF. V gene TRBV6-6 combines with J gene TRBJ2-7; 10 positions match TRBD2. The CDR3 is made up of 15 amino acids. Germline CDR1 MNHNY, CDR2 SVGAGI (reference sequence). V lost 2 bases, J lost 3 bases, and 4 bases stayed unmatched.

This clone was detected once. The J gene is TRBJ1-4, the V gene TRBV11-2; 7 bases are a match to TRBD1. CDR1 and CDR2 (germline): SGHAT, FQNNGV. The CDR3 extends over 14 amino acids. With 5 bases clipped from V and 10 bases from J, the junction kept 10 bases outside the gene matches. CDR3 loop: CASSRGAGGRKLFF. CDR3 coding DNA: TGTGCCAGCAGCCGGGGGGCAGGGGGAAGAAAACTGTTTTTT.

V usage is TRBV5-6 and J usage is TRBJ2-1, with 16 bases identical to TRBD2. The J segment lost 2 bases and the V segment lost 4 bases, leaving 0 bases of the junction unmatched. This CDR3 is built from 16 residues. Germline V lookup: CDR1 SGHDT, CDR2 YYEEEE. The CDR3 DNA reads TGTGCCAGCAGCGGGACTAGCGGGGGGGCCTACAATGAGCAGTTCTTC. Its translation is CASSGTSGGAYNEQFF.

The V gene is TRBV15, the J gene TRBJ2-6; no clear D gene. Germline V lookup: CDR1 LNHNV, CDR2 YYDKDF (reference sequence). The CDR3 totals 14 residues. Trimming cost V 6 bases and J 0 bases, with 6 bases left between them. The DNA of the CDR3 is TGTGCCACCAGTCCAGCCTCTGGGGCCAACGTCCTGACTTTC. This encodes CATSPASGANVLTF.

The J gene is TRBJ1-5, the V gene TRBV6-1; D is unclear. Trimming took 3 bases from V and 0 from J, leaving 9 bases between them. CDR1 and CDR2 from the germline V gene are MNHNS and SASEGT. The CDR3 is 15 amino acids. CDR3 sequence: CASSDLEDSNQPQHF. The CDR3 nucleotides are TGTGCCAGCAGTGATTTGGAAGATAGCAATCAGCCCCAGCATTTT.

Only a few counts were recorded for this clone. The gene calls are TRBV7-9 and TRBJ1-1; D possibly corresponds to TRBD1 (6 bases). The V gene lost 4 bases and the J gene lost 2 bases, with 14 bases spanning the gap. Germline V lookup: CDR1 SEHNR, CDR2 FQNEAQ (reference sequence). This CDR3 has 15 amino acids. The CDR3 region has the DNA TGTGCCAGCAGCTCGACAGGTTGGGAAAACACTGAAGCTTTCTTT. Translated, it gives CASSSTGWENTEAFF.

The chain links TRBV7-9 to TRBJ2-3; 7 bases map to TRBD2. V lost 0 bases to trimming and J lost 1 base; unmatched junction nucleotides: 4. The CDR3 spans 16 residues. CDR1 and CDR2 (germline): SEHNR, FQNEAQ (reference sequence). CDR3: CASSLAGRGGTDTQYF. CDR3 DNA: TGTGCCAGCAGCTTAGCAGGACGGGGGGGCACAGATACGCAGTATTTT. Supplemented by reference TRBV7-9 and TRBJ2-3, the full variable domain reads DTGVSQNPRHKITKRGQNVTFRCDPISEHNRLYWYRQTLGQGPEFLTYFQNEAQLEKSRLLSDRFSAERPKGSFSTLEIQRTEQGDSAMYLCASSLAGRGGTDTQYFGPGTRLTVL.

The CDR3 region is CASSLNYGYTF. The CDR3 DNA is TGTGCCAGCAGCTTAAACTATGGCTACACCTTC. The V gene is TRBV7-9, the J gene TRBJ1-2; no clear D. The germline V gene encodes CDR1 SEHNR and CDR2 FQNEAQ (reference sequence). The CDR3 covers 11 residues. Trimming took 2 bases from V and 2 from J, leaving 0 bases between them.

CDR3 loop: CASSLLTGAGGPADTQYF. The DNA of the CDR3 is TGTGCCAGCAGCTTATTAACGGGGGCGGGAGGGCCGGCAGATACGCAGTATTTT. The V and J genes are TRBV7-8 and TRBJ2-3, with 9 bases identical to TRBD2. The V and J ends lost 2 bases and 4 bases, in that order; junction bases with no gene match: 13. The CDR3 covers 18 residues. Germline V gene lookup returns CDR1 SGHVS and CDR2 FQNEAQ.

The rearrangement joins TRBV19 to TRBJ2-7; D is unclear. The CDR3 is made up of 16 amino acids. From germline, CDR1 is LNHDA and CDR2 SQIVND (reference sequence). Between the trimmed V and J ends, which lost 1 base and 3 bases, there was a span of 16 bases. CDR3 sequence (DNA): TGTGCCAGTAGTATAGTCCTGGAGCCCAGTTACTACGAGCAGTACTTC. The encoded protein is CASSIVLEPSYYEQYF.

The chain combines TRBV7-9 with TRBJ2-5; D not certain. From germline, CDR1 is SEHNR and CDR2 FQNEAQ (reference sequence). The CDR3 loop spans 13 amino acids. V shed 4 bases and J shed 4 bases, with 10 bases lying between them. The CDR3 DNA reads as TGTGCCAGCAGCTCAGCCCTGGGAGAGACCCAGTACTTC. This codes for CASSSALGETQYF.

This clone has only one observation. The rearrangement uses TRBV6-1 and TRBJ1-1; D uncertain. The CDR3 is made up of 11 amino acids. Looked up from germline, CDR1 is MNHNS and CDR2 is SASEGT. Trimming left V 10 bases short and J 4 bases short, with 10 bases between. CDR3 in DNA: TGTGCCACCTATCTTGGCACTGAAGCTTTCTTT. Its translation: CATYLGTEAFF.

The rearrangement joins TRBV6-5 to TRBJ1-1; possibly TRBD1 for D (5 bases). From germline, CDR1 is MNHEY and CDR2 SVGAGI. This CDR3 spans 13 amino acids. Deletions cut 5 bases from V and 1 base from J, with 8 bases between. In DNA, the CDR3 is TGTGCCAGCAGTCACGGACAGAACACTGAAGCTTTCTTT. This codes for CASSHGQNTEAFF.

This chain connects TRBV10-3 to TRBJ2-7; D possibly uses TRBD1 or TRBD2 (5 bases each). The V end lost 4 bases, the J end lost 6 bases, and 10 bases lay between the germline ends. CDR1 is ENHRY and CDR2 is SYGVKD in the germline V gene. CDR3 size: 12 residues. CDR3 DNA: TGTGCCATCAGTGTAGGTGGGGGCGAGCAGTACTTC. It encodes CAISVGGGEQYF.

This chain uses TRBV29-1 with TRBJ2-1; 16 bases are a match to TRBD2. V shed 5 bases, J shed 4 bases, and the junction held 5 bases outside the gene matches. The CDR3 is 16 amino acids. The germline V gene encodes CDR1 SQVTM and CDR2 ANQGSEA. CDR3 in DNA: TGCAGCGTTTACACGGGACTAGCGGGGGGGTACAATGAGCAGTTCTTC. Translated: CSVYTGLAGGYNEQFF.

The chain is built from TRBV2 and TRBJ2-3; 7 bases are shared with TRBD2. This CDR3 has 15 residues. Looked up from germline, CDR1 is SNHLY and CDR2 is FYNNEI. The V and J ends lost 7 bases and 1 base, in that order; junction bases with no gene match: 8. CDR3 region: CASIPGGGGTDTQYF. In DNA form, the CDR3 reads TGTGCCAGCATCCCTGGGGGGGGAGGCACAGATACGCAGTATTTT.

The chain is built from TRBV13 and TRBJ1-2; D not resolved. Germline V gene data show CDR1 as PRHDT and CDR2 as FYEKMQ (reference sequence). The CDR3 totals 13 residues. The V end was cut by 5 bases, the J end by 3 bases, with 10 bases between. CDR3 region: CASSPNVDYGYTF. The CDR3 nucleotides are TGTGCCAGCAGCCCTAACGTTGACTATGGCTACACCTTC.

CDR3 in amino acids: CASSLKDSHRPQHF. CDR3 DNA: TGTGCCAGCAGCTTGAAGGACAGTCATCGGCCCCAGCATTTT. V is TRBV5-6 and J is TRBJ1-5, with a tentative D call TRBD1 (6 bases). Trimming shortened V by 1 base and J by 9 bases, and 14 bases separated the two germline ends. The CDR3 length is 14 residues. From germline, CDR1 is SGHDT and CDR2 YYEEEE.

The chain combines TRBV9 with TRBJ1-2; D might be TRBD1 (5 bases). Trimming removed 0 bases from V and 2 bases from J, with 17 bases in between. CDR1 and CDR2 from the germline V gene are SGDLS and YYNGEE. CDR3 length equals 17 residues. CDR3 sequence reads: CASSVASRDVENYGYTF. Written as DNA, the CDR3 is TGTGCCAGCAGCGTAGCTTCTAGGGACGTTGAGAACTATGGCTACACCTTC.

The CDR3 protein is CASSSDRDKGARQYF. CDR3 coding DNA: TGTGCCAGCAGCTCAGACCGGGACAAGGGGGCCAGGCAGTACTTC. The gene calls are TRBV11-2 and TRBJ2-7; 7 bases align to TRBD1. J gave up 9 bases and V 4 bases, and 15 bases lay outside the gene matches. The CDR3 runs 15 residues. CDR1 and CDR2 from the germline V gene are SGHAT and FQNNGV. Supplemented by reference TRBV11-2 and TRBJ2-7, the full variable domain reads EAGVAQSPRYKIIEKRQSVAFWCNPISGHATLYWYQQILGQGPKLLIQFQNNGVVDDSQLPKDRFSAERLKGVDSTLKIQPAKLEDSAVYLCASSSDRDKGARQYFGPGTRLTVT.

The chain couples TRBV15 to TRBJ2-3; 7 bases fit TRBD2. V lost 0 bases and J lost 4; bases outside the gene matches: 7. CDR1 and CDR2 from the germline V gene are LNHNV and YYDKDF (reference sequence). The CDR3 is 16 residues long. CDR3 amino acids: CATSRDGGGSPDTQYF. The CDR3 nucleotides are TGTGCCACCAGCAGAGATGGCGGGGGAAGCCCAGATACGCAGTATTTT.

The chain links TRBV7-9 to TRBJ1-1; no reliable D call. The CDR3 totals 13 residues. CDR1 is SEHNR and CDR2 is FQNEAQ in the germline V gene (reference sequence). With 8 bases removed from V and 0 bases from J, the gap between germline ends came to 10 bases. The CDR3 is CASRGVMNTEAFF. The CDR3 nucleotides read TGTGCCAGCCGGGGTGTGATGAACACTGAAGCTTTCTTT.

The chain employs TRBV5-6 and TRBJ2-3; TRBD2 might be the D (5 bases). The CDR3 is 18 amino acids. Germline CDR1 is SGHDT and CDR2 is YYEEEE. V was shortened by 4 bases and J by 2 bases, with 23 bases between the two germline ends. The CDR3 DNA is TGTGCCAGCAGCCCACAGCGGTCGGACTTTTTAGACACAGATACGCAGTATTTT. Translation: CASSPQRSDFLDTDTQYF.